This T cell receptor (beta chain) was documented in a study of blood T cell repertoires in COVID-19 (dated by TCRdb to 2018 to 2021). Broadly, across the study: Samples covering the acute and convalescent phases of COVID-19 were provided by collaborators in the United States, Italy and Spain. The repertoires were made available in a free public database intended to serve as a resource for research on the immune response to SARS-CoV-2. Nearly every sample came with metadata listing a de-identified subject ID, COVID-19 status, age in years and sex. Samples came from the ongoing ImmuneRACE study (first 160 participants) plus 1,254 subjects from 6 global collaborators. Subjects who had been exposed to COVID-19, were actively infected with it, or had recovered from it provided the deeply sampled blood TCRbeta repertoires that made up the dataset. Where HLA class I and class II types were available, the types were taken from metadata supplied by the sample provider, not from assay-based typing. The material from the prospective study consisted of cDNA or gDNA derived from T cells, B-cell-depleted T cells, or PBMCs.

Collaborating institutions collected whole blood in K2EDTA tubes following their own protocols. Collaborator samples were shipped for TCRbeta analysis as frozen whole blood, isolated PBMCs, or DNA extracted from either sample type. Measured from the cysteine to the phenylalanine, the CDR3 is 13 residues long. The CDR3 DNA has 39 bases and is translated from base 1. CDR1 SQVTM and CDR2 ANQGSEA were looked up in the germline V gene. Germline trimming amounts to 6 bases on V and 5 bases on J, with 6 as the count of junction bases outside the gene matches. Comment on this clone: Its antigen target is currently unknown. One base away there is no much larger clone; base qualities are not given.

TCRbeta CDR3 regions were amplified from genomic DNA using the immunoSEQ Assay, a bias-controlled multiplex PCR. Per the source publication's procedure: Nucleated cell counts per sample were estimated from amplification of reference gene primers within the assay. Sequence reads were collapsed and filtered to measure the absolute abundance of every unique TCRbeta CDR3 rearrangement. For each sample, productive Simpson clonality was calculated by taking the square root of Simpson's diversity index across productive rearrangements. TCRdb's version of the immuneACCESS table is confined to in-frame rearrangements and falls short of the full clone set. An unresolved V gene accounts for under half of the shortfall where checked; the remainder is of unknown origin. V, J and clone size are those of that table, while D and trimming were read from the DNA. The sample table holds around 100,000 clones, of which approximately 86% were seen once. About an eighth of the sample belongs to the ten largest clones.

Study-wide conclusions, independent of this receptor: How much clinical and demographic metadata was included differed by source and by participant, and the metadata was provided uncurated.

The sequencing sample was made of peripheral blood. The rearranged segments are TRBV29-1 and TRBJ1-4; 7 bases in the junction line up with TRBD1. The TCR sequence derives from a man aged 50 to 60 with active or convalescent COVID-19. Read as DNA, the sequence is TGCAGCGTCATCAAAGGGGGCAATGAAAAACTGTTTTTT. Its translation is CSVIKGGNEKLFF.